This TCR beta chain is drawn from a study of regulatory T cells in long-lasting Graves disease. Study outcomes and limitations: Patients with persistent disease shared some 2,900 public clonotypes, outpacing the 966 shared by new patients. Preferential use of TRBV28, TRBJ1-2 and TRBJ2-5 was seen in persistent disease.

CDR3 length equals 19 residues. V gave up 6 bases and J gave up 3 bases, with 30 bases separating them. Germline CDR1 MNHEY, CDR2 SMNVEV (reference sequence). The time point denotes: newly diagnosed GD, antithyroid drugs for less than 3 months. Making the TCR library involved RNA that had been extracted from PBMCs. In each case, Graves' disease was diagnosed per American Thyroid Association guidelines. This clonotype was seen many times. Its matching antigen is unknown. CDR3 regions were amplified by Arm-PCR using iRepertoire HTBI primers to build TCR beta libraries. One entry per CDR3 protein, called by TCRdb with MiXCR from the multiplex PCR reads. Altogether about 500,000 distinct CDR3 sequences are present, roughly 15% being singletons, with the ten largest covering 12%. The sample also formed part of further work on T cells in Graves' hyperthyroidism and ophthalmopathy. This second report adds: Those with hyperthyroidism were 18 to 65 years old, newly diagnosed, and ill for under 2 months.

The specimen was peripheral blood mononuclear cells (PBMCs), collected at new diagnosis, from a patient treated with antithyroid drugs. The TCR originated in a man aged 40-49 years with Graves disease. The chain combines TRBV27 with TRBJ2-7; D could derive from TRBD1 or TRBD2 (6 bases each). CDR3 region: CASSRGSGHSLRGGYEQYF. In DNA form, the CDR3 reads TGTGCCAGCAGCCGAGGTTCGGGACACAGTCTTAGGGGAGGCTACGAGCAGTACTTC.